Listed below are T cell receptor beta chains from one sample, sequenced in a study of cytomegalovirus exposure and HLA in healthy donors. Assay: immunoSEQ multiplex PCR; the TCRdb copy retains only in-frame clones and omits some. The table includes more than 150,000 clones, approximately 80% detected once. The sample taken for sequencing was PBMCs. The receptors derive from a woman in her twenties or thirties in good health and CMV-seronegative. Both conserved end residues are part of each CDR3. D genes are given only for firm matches. Expanded clones are given a class, and other clones once, few, many or no size at all.

abundance: few; v_gene: TRBV4-3; j_gene: TRBJ2-7; d_gene: TRBD2; CDR3aa: CASSQDETSGSYEQYF; CDR3nt: TGCGCCAGCAGCCAGGACGAGACTAGCGGTTCCTACGAGCAGTACTTC
abundance: .; v_gene: TRBV6-5; j_gene: TRBJ2-5; d_gene: .; CDR3aa: CASSSDSTQETQYF; CDR3nt: TGTGCCAGCAGTTCGGACAGCACACAAGAGACCCAGTACTTC
abundance: .; v_gene: TRBV5-1; j_gene: TRBJ2-3; d_gene: TRBD1; CDR3aa: CASSPTTGGTTDTQYF; CDR3nt: TGCGCCAGCAGCCCCACAACAGGGGGCACCACAGATACGCAGTATTTT
abundance: .; v_gene: TRBV2; j_gene: TRBJ2-3; d_gene: TRBD2; CDR3aa: CASSVLAGGLVTDTQYF; CDR3nt: TGTGCCAGCAGTGTCCTAGCGGGGGGATTAGTCACAGATACGCAGTATTTT
abundance: .; v_gene: TRBV7-2; j_gene: TRBJ2-2; d_gene: TRBD2; CDR3aa: CASSAIAGGPGELFF; CDR3nt: TGTGCCAGCAGCGCAATAGCGGGGGGGCCCGGGGAGCTGTTTTTT
abundance: .; v_gene: TRBV7-2; j_gene: TRBJ2-5; d_gene: TRBD2; CDR3aa: CASSAYSGGWETQYF; CDR3nt: TGTGCCAGCAGCGCCTATAGCGGGGGGTGGGAGACCCAGTACTTC
abundance: .; v_gene: TRBV7-9; j_gene: TRBJ2-7; d_gene: .; CDR3aa: CSSSLRSGSYEQYF; CDR3nt: TGTTCCAGCAGCTTAAGGTCGGGATCCTACGAGCAGTACTTC
abundance: .; v_gene: TRBV15; j_gene: TRBJ2-2; d_gene: .; CDR3aa: CATRQDSNTGELFF; CDR3nt: TGTGCCACCCGGCAAGACTCTAACACCGGGGAGCTGTTTTTT
abundance: .; v_gene: TRBV6-5; j_gene: TRBJ2-5; d_gene: .; CDR3aa: CASSQKETQYF; CDR3nt: TGTGCCAGCAGTCAAAAAGAGACCCAGTACTTC
abundance: few; v_gene: TRBV4-2; j_gene: TRBJ2-3; d_gene: .; CDR3aa: CASSQARRDTQYF; CDR3nt: TGTGCCAGCAGCCAAGCTCGGAGGGATACGCAGTATTTT
abundance: .; v_gene: TRBV7-2; j_gene: TRBJ1-3; d_gene: .; CDR3aa: CASSLGASGNTIYF; CDR3nt: TGTGCCAGCAGCTTGGGGGCATCTGGAAACACCATATATTTT
abundance: .; v_gene: TRBV6-1; j_gene: TRBJ2-1; d_gene: TRBD2; CDR3aa: CASSEARYGSGDEQFF; CDR3nt: TGTGCCAGCAGTGAAGCGAGGTACGGGAGCGGGGATGAGCAGTTCTTC
abundance: .; v_gene: TRBV9; j_gene: TRBJ2-5; d_gene: TRBD2; CDR3aa: CASSVVSPGLAEETQYF; CDR3nt: TGTGCCAGCAGCGTAGTTTCTCCGGGACTAGCGGAAGAGACCCAGTACTTC
abundance: few; v_gene: TRBV28; j_gene: TRBJ1-5; d_gene: TRBD1; CDR3aa: CASSSGTGGVGNQPQHF; CDR3nt: TGTGCCAGCAGTTCCGGGACAGGAGGGGTCGGCAATCAGCCCCAGCATTTT
abundance: .; v_gene: TRBV6-4; j_gene: TRBJ1-2; d_gene: .; CDR3aa: CASSDSRGIYGYTF; CDR3nt: TGTGCCAGCAGTGACTCTAGGGGCATCTATGGCTACACCTTC
abundance: once; v_gene: TRBV6-5; j_gene: TRBJ2-3; d_gene: .; CDR3aa: CASSYSYRVPDTQYF; CDR3nt: TGTGCCAGCAGTTACTCCTACAGGGTTCCAGATACGCAGTATTTT
abundance: .; v_gene: TRBV19; j_gene: TRBJ2-2; d_gene: TRBD1; CDR3aa: CASSMTGGRPGELFF; CDR3nt: TGTGCCAGTAGTATGACAGGGGGAAGGCCCGGGGAGCTGTTTTTT
abundance: .; v_gene: TRBV27; j_gene: TRBJ1-1; d_gene: .; CDR3aa: CASSSVGGPLEAFF; CDR3nt: TGTGCCAGCAGTTCCGTTGGGGGCCCCCTTGAAGCTTTCTTT
abundance: .; v_gene: TRBV18; j_gene: TRBJ2-1; d_gene: TRBD2; CDR3aa: CASQGVAGDTNEQFF; CDR3nt: TGTGCCAGTCAAGGGGTAGCGGGAGATACGAATGAGCAGTTCTTC
abundance: .; v_gene: TRBV14; j_gene: TRBJ2-3; d_gene: TRBD2; CDR3aa: CASSYGTSGDTDTQYF; CDR3nt: TGTGCCAGCAGCTACGGGACTAGCGGCGACACAGATACGCAGTATTTT
abundance: .; v_gene: TRBV9; j_gene: TRBJ2-7; d_gene: .; CDR3aa: CASSPNAASLYEQYF; CDR3nt: TGTGCCAGCAGCCCGAACGCCGCTAGTCTTTACGAGCAGTACTTC
abundance: .; v_gene: TRBV2; j_gene: TRBJ1-5; d_gene: .; CDR3aa: CASSEYLVRNQPQHF; CDR3nt: TGTGCCAGCAGTGAATATTTAGTCAGGAATCAGCCCCAGCATTTT
abundance: .; v_gene: TRBV7-9; j_gene: TRBJ2-2; d_gene: .; CDR3aa: CSSSLDSNTGELFF; CDR3nt: TGTTCCAGCAGCTTAGACAGCAACACCGGGGAGCTGTTTTTT
abundance: .; v_gene: TRBV4-1; j_gene: TRBJ2-1; d_gene: TRBD2; CDR3aa: CASSSRGAGGGYNEQFF; CDR3nt: TGCGCCAGCAGCTCCCGGGGAGCGGGAGGGGGATACAATGAGCAGTTCTTC
abundance: .; v_gene: TRBV6-1; j_gene: TRBJ2-7; d_gene: TRBD1; CDR3aa: CASPPGQGYRYEQYF; CDR3nt: TGTGCCAGCCCACCGGGACAGGGGTATCGCTACGAGCAGTACTTC
abundance: .; v_gene: TRBV4-3; j_gene: TRBJ1-2; d_gene: TRBD1; CDR3aa: CASGSGTGTGYTF; CDR3nt: TGCGCCAGTGGTTCCGGGACAGGAACTGGCTACACCTTC
abundance: .; v_gene: TRBV4-1; j_gene: TRBJ2-3; d_gene: TRBD1; CDR3aa: CASSQIFRRTGGVDTQYF; CDR3nt: TGCGCCAGCAGCCAAATTTTTAGGAGGACAGGGGGCGTAGATACGCAGTATTTT
abundance: few; v_gene: TRBV28; j_gene: TRBJ2-2; d_gene: .; CDR3aa: CASKDLGLNTGELFF; CDR3nt: TGTGCCAGCAAGGACCTGGGACTTAACACCGGGGAGCTGTTTTTT
abundance: .; v_gene: TRBV6-5; j_gene: TRBJ2-7; d_gene: TRBD2; CDR3aa: CASRLQAGVRYEQYF; CDR3nt: TGTGCCAGCAGATTACAAGCGGGAGTTCGGTACGAGCAGTACTTC
abundance: .; v_gene: TRBV10-3; j_gene: TRBJ2-5; d_gene: TRBD1; CDR3aa: CATGPVGTAQYF; CDR3nt: TGTGCCACCGGGCCAGTCGGGACAGCCCAGTACTTC
abundance: .; v_gene: TRBV5-1; j_gene: TRBJ1-1; d_gene: .; CDR3aa: CASSPTLGAANTEAFF; CDR3nt: TGCGCCAGCAGCCCAACCCTGGGAGCGGCGAACACTGAAGCTTTCTTT
abundance: .; v_gene: TRBV6-6; j_gene: TRBJ2-7; d_gene: TRBD2; CDR3aa: CASSSGTSYEQYF; CDR3nt: TGTGCCAGCAGCTCCGGGACTAGCTACGAGCAGTACTTC
abundance: .; v_gene: TRBV15; j_gene: TRBJ2-5; d_gene: .; CDR3aa: CATSRAGVVQENQYF; CDR3nt: TGTGCCACCAGCAGAGCCGGGGTCGTACAAGAGAACCAGTACTTC
abundance: .; v_gene: TRBV29-1; j_gene: TRBJ2-7; d_gene: TRBD2; CDR3aa: CSPHGTSSYEQYF; CDR3nt: TGCAGCCCCCATGGGACTAGTTCGTACGAGCAGTACTTC
abundance: .; v_gene: TRBV20-1; j_gene: TRBJ2-7; d_gene: .; CDR3aa: CSAGTAYEQYF; CDR3nt: TGCAGTGCTGGAACAGCATACGAGCAGTACTTC
abundance: .; v_gene: TRBV2; j_gene: TRBJ1-2; d_gene: .; CDR3aa: CASSSGRNYGYTF; CDR3nt: TGTGCCAGCAGTTCCGGGAGAAACTATGGCTACACCTTC
abundance: .; v_gene: TRBV7-2; j_gene: TRBJ2-5; d_gene: .; CDR3aa: CASSSGTQETQYF; CDR3nt: TGTGCCAGCAGTTCCGGGACTCAAGAGACCCAGTACTTC
abundance: once; v_gene: TRBV5-1; j_gene: TRBJ2-7; d_gene: .; CDR3aa: CASSPYGDLYEQYF; CDR3nt: TGCGCCAGCAGCCCGTACGGGGATCTCTACGAGCAGTACTTC